This passage covers 19 T cell receptor beta chains from one sample sequenced in a study of shared clonotypes between healthy human individuals. Sequenced by immunoSEQ multiplex PCR; TCRdb stores in-frame clones only, minus some. Altogether about 960,000 clones are present, 76% being singletons, with the ten largest covering around 1.4%. What was sequenced was memory CD4+ T cells sorted from blood. Subset here: CD45RA-negative fraction. Every receptor here comes from a man aged 18 to 29 in good health.

The chain employs TRBV5-1 and TRBJ2-3; 10 bases line up with TRBD2. The junction had 3 bases not matched to a gene; V was cut back by 0 bases and J by 2 bases. The CDR3 length is 16 residues. Germline CDR1 is SGHRS and CDR2 is YFSETQ. The CDR3 bases are TGCGCCAGCAGCTTGGAACTAGCGGGATCCACAGATACGCAGTATTTT. As protein: CASSLELAGSTDTQYF.

In the case of this clone: Germline and junction disagree at one end, which may indicate a read error. V is TRBV9 and J is TRBJ2-3; no definite D call. In germline, CDR1 is SGDLS, CDR2 YYNGEE. The CDR3 has 13 residues. CDR3 sequence (DNA): TGTGCCAGCGGCGTCCGGAGTCGGGATACGCAGTATTTT. This gives the protein CASGVRSRDTQYF.

Worth noting for this clone: Compared with germline, one end of the junction differs, possibly owing to a read error. The chain joins TRBV5-5 to TRBJ2-7; TRBD1 aligns across 9 bases. The length of the CDR3 is 13 residues. CDR1 is SGHKS, CDR2 YYEKEE, per germline (reference sequence). The CDR3 DNA follows: TGTGCCAGCAGCCTGAAACCGGGACAGGGTGAACACTTC. Translated, it gives CASSLKPGQGEHF.

This sequence joins TRBV7-2 and TRBJ2-4, with D unresolved. The V gene's germline CDR1 is SGHTA and CDR2 FQGNSA. V gave up 0 bases and J gave up 9 bases, with 12 bases separating them. The length of the CDR3 is 14 residues. This CDR3 is CASSLARLGSIQYF. CDR3 DNA: TGTGCCAGCAGCTTAGCTCGGTTGGGCTCCATTCAGTACTTC.

This chain connects TRBV29-1 to TRBJ1-4, with D unresolved. V was clipped by 3 bases and J by 8 bases, with 7 bases between them. The CDR3 runs 11 residues. Germline V gives CDR1 SQVTM, CDR2 ANQGSEA. This CDR3 reads CSVEVREKLFF. The CDR3 bases are TGCAGCGTTGAGGTGAGGGAAAAACTGTTTTTT.

The chain carries TRBV6-6 and TRBJ2-5; D unclear. Germline V CDR1 and CDR2: MNHNY, SVGAGI (reference sequence). With 2 bases removed from V and 7 bases from J, the gap between germline ends came to 11 bases. This CDR3 contains 13 residues. Here the CDR3 reads CASSYGGPGTQYF. In DNA, the CDR3 is TGTGCCAGCAGTTACGGCGGTCCGGGGACCCAGTACTTC.

In the case of this clone: Other DNA sequences of this sample code for an identical CDR3. The chain joins TRBV2 to TRBJ1-2, with D possibly TRBD1 on 6 matching bases. The germline CDR1 and CDR2 sequences are SNHLY and FYNNEI. The V gene lost 5 bases and the J gene lost 1 base, with 8 bases spanning the gap. This CDR3 contains 13 residues. CDR3 in amino acids: CASSRDNNYGYTF. The CDR3, as DNA: TGTGCCAGCAGTCGGGACAATAACTATGGCTACACCTTC.

The CDR3 is CASSRLGEQYF. Written as DNA, the CDR3 is TGTGCCAGTAGTAGACTCGGCGAGCAGTACTTC. The chain carries TRBV19 and TRBJ2-7, with D uncertain. V lost 4 bases and J 6 bases, leaving 7 bases between the germline ends. The CDR3 totals 11 residues. Germline-derived CDR1 and CDR2 are LNHDA and SQIVND (reference sequence).

Comment on this clone: Other nucleotide sequences from this sample produce the same CDR3. The chain couples TRBV6-1 to TRBJ2-6, with D hard to call. Trimming took off 2 bases at V and 3 bases at J, with 2 bases between the two ends. Germline V gene data show CDR1 as MNHNS and CDR2 as SASEGT. The CDR3 length is 13 residues. The chain's CDR3 is CASSESGANVLTF. The CDR3 DNA is TGTGCCAGCAGTGAAAGTGGGGCCAACGTCCTGACTTTC.

This clone is a singleton in its sample. The V gene is TRBV7-9, the J gene TRBJ2-7, with D possibly matching TRBD2 (6 bases). The CDR3 extends over 15 amino acids. The germline V gene has CDR1 SEHNR and CDR2 FQNEAQ (reference sequence). Trimming took off 5 bases at V and 0 bases at J, with 14 bases between the two ends. The CDR3 is CASSRPGLSSYEQYF. Here the CDR3 DNA reads TGTGCCAGCAGCCGCCCGGGACTGAGCTCCTACGAGCAGTACTTC.

The chain uses TRBV6-1 and TRBJ2-5; 12 nucleotides line up with TRBD2. Per the germline V gene, CDR1 is MNHNS and CDR2 is SASEGT. CDR3 length: 15 amino acids. The J segment lost 4 bases and the V segment lost 6 bases, leaving 6 bases of the junction unmatched. As DNA, the CDR3 is TGTGCCAGCAGCGCGGCTAGCGGGGGGGCAGAGACCCAGTACTTC. Translation gives CASSAASGGAETQYF.

J is TRBJ2-1 and V is TRBV28; D not resolved. The length of the CDR3 is 12 residues. Germline V gives CDR1 MDHEN, CDR2 SYDVKM. V dropped 5 bases and J dropped 12 bases, with 14 bases sitting between them. The CDR3 sequence: CASSLARLGQFF. The DNA for the CDR3 is TGTGCCAGCAGTCTGGCTAGACTGGGGCAGTTCTTC.

CDR3 DNA: TGTGCCAGCAGCGGCGGTCACGATGAGCAGTTCTTC. Its protein product is CASSGGHDEQFF. The rearrangement joins TRBV9 to TRBJ2-1, with D hard to call. V lost 3 bases and J 8 bases, leaving 9 bases between the germline ends. The CDR3 covers 12 residues. Germline assignment: CDR1 SGDLS and CDR2 YYNGEE. Variable domain in full (rest from reference TRBV9 and TRBJ2-1): DSGVTQTPKHLITATGQRVTLRCSPRSGDLSVYWYQQSLDQGLQFLIQYYNGEERAKGNILERFSAQQFPDLHSELNLSSLELGDSALYFCASSGGHDEQFFGPGTRLTVL.

This clone was observed a few times. The V and J genes are TRBV5-1 and TRBJ2-3; D is uncertain. V was trimmed by 0 bases and J by 4 bases, leaving 3 bases between them. The CDR3 consists of 12 residues. The V gene's germline CDR1 is SGHRS and CDR2 YFSETQ. In DNA form, the CDR3 reads TGCGCCAGCAGCTTGGTGCCAGATACGCAGTATTTT. Its protein is CASSLVPDTQYF. The full variable domain, completed using reference TRBV5-1 and TRBJ2-3, is KAGVTQTPRYLIKTRGQQVTLSCSPISGHRSVSWYQQTPGQGLQFLFEYFSETQRNKGNFPGRFSGRQFSNSRSEMNVSTLELGDSALYLCASSLVPDTQYFGPGTRLTVL.

The chain links TRBV19 to TRBJ2-7; 7 nucleotides line up with TRBD2. Trimming took 3 bases from V and 4 from J; bases not matched to a gene: 9. Germline loops: CDR1 LNHDA, CDR2 SQIVND (reference sequence). The CDR3 has 15 amino acids. CDR3 sequence: CASSISSGGSYEQYF. CDR3 in DNA: TGTGCCAGTAGTATCTCGTCGGGGGGATCGTACGAGCAGTACTTC.

CDR3 residues: CAVGRTGTNTGELFF. The CDR3 coding sequence is TGTGCCGTCGGCAGGACGGGTACGAACACCGGGGAGCTGTTTTTT. V is TRBV10-3 and J is TRBJ2-2; D gene ambiguous. CDR3 length: 15 amino acids. Deletions cut 11 bases from V and 0 bases from J, with 16 bases between. Germline-derived CDR1 and CDR2 are ENHRY and SYGVKD.

This clone was observed a few times. In the same sample, other DNA sequences code for this CDR3. This rearrangement joins TRBV19 to TRBJ2-1; the D gene is possibly TRBD1 (6 bases). CDR1 is LNHDA and CDR2 is SQIVND in the germline V gene (reference sequence). The germline V and J ends were trimmed by 0 bases and 2 bases, with 8 bases remaining between them. CDR3 length equals 15 residues. As DNA, the CDR3 is TGTGCCAGTAGTATAGAGGGGACAACCTACAATGAGCAGTTCTTC. Encoded protein: CASSIEGTTYNEQFF.

Only a few counts were recorded for this clone. The chain is built from TRBV2 and TRBJ2-7; the D gene could be TRBD1 or TRBD2 (5 bases each). Germline V lookup: CDR1 SNHLY, CDR2 FYNNEI. V was shortened by 11 bases and J by 3 bases, with 23 bases between the two germline ends. There are 15 residues in the CDR3. CDR3 sequence: CARNTGGTTIYEQYF. CDR3 nucleotides: TGTGCCCGTAATACTGGGGGAACTACCATCTACGAGCAGTACTTC.

This chain uses TRBV28 with TRBJ1-5; unclear D gene. Germline CDR1 reads MDHEN; CDR2 reads SYDVKM. With 1 base removed from V and 5 bases from J, the gap between germline ends came to 15 bases. This CDR3 has 16 amino acids. The DNA for the CDR3 is TGTGCCAGCAGTTTATTTACTGTACGACATCATCAGCCCCAGCATTTT. As protein: CASSLFTVRHHQPQHF.